The 23 T cell receptor beta chains below were found in one sample sequenced in a study of molecular identifiers for immune sequencing clone quantification. TCRdb itself ran the PCR reads through MiXCR, one entry per CDR3 protein. Of over 600,000 distinct CDR3 sequences in the sample, around 20% were seen once. The material sequenced was naive CD8+ T cells from blood, with Jurkat cell RNA spiked in. The subset is: FACS-sorted CD8+CD4-CCR7+CD45RA+ naive T cells. These receptors were obtained from a human donor in good health. Some libraries in this study had Jurkat cell RNA spiked in.

Many counts were recorded for this clonotype. The CDR3: CARENHERESNEQFF. The CDR3 region has the DNA TGTGCCAGGGAAAACCATGAGCGGGAGAGCAATGAGCAGTTCTTC. This chain links TRBV3-1 with TRBJ2-1, with 8 bases that match TRBD2. The CDR3 consists of 15 residues. V shed 9 bases and J 6 bases; nucleotides not matched to a gene: 13. Looked up from germline, CDR1 is LGHDT and CDR2 is YNNKEL (reference sequence).

This clonotype was found many times. The chain is built from TRBV12-3 or TRBV12-4 and TRBJ2-3; 8 bases are shared with TRBD1. CDR3 length: 14 amino acids. Losses at the gene ends were 6 bases for V and 5 bases for J; bases not matched to a gene: 7. CDR3 sequence reads: CASSLDRVGDTQYF. Written as DNA, the CDR3 is TGTGCCAGCAGCCTGGACAGGGTTGGAGATACGCAGTATTTT.

This clonotype has ten or more counts. CDR3 in DNA: TGTGCCAGCAGTCCTCAGGGGGTAGGGGAGACCCAGTACTTC. It specifies CASSPQGVGETQYF. The rearrangement joins TRBV28 to TRBJ2-5; 7 bases are a match to TRBD1. From germline, CDR1 is MDHEN and CDR2 SYDVKM. V gave up 5 bases and J gave up 5 bases; unmatched junction bases: 8. The CDR3 has 14 amino acids.

There are a few counts of this clonotype. This rearrangement joins TRBV2 to TRBJ2-3; D possibly corresponds to TRBD1 (5 bases). CDR3 length equals 14 residues. Between the trimmed V and J ends, which lost 3 bases and 5 bases, there was a span of 12 bases. CDR1 is SNHLY and CDR2 is FYNNEI in the germline V gene. Written as DNA, the CDR3 is TGTGCCAGCAGTGATTTCAGGGCAGTAGATACGCAGTATTTT. Translating it yields CASSDFRAVDTQYF.

This clonotype was seen ten or more times. The chain links TRBV12-3 or TRBV12-4 to TRBJ2-1; D remains unclear. V was pared by 4 bases and J by 8 bases, with 12 bases between. The CDR3 spans 13 residues. CDR3 sequence (DNA): TGTGCCAGCAGTTACCAGGACGTGGATGAGCAGTTCTTC. Translated: CASSYQDVDEQFF.

This clonotype has a count of ten or more. The chain links TRBV4-3 to TRBJ2-5, with D unresolved. The CDR3 runs 14 residues. Germline CDR1 LGHNA, CDR2 YSLEER. The V and J ends lost 0 bases and 4 bases respectively, with 9 bases between them. The CDR3 sequence is CASSQDLLGETQYF. The CDR3 nucleotides read TGCGCCAGCAGCCAAGATCTTCTAGGAGAGACCCAGTACTTC.

This clonotype occurred many times. CDR3 nucleotides: TGTGCCAGCAGTTACGCGCAAACCTACGAGCAGTACTTC. Protein product: CASSYAQTYEQYF. This chain connects TRBV6-5 to TRBJ2-7; D remains unclear. The CDR3 is 13 amino acids. Germline CDR1 is MNHEY and CDR2 is SVGAGI. The germline V and J ends were trimmed by 2 bases and 2 bases, with 7 bases remaining between them.

As to this clonotype: Because it lacks the conserved phenylalanine or tryptophan at the end, this CDR3 is likely a read error. The V gene is TRBV28, the J gene TRBJ1-2, with D hard to call. Germline CDR1 is MDHEN and CDR2 is SYDVKM. This CDR3 is built from 15 residues. V was pared by 2 bases and J by 2 bases, with 12 bases between. The CDR3 here is CASSLLTAGNYGYTS. CDR3 DNA: TGTGCCAGCAGTTTACTAACGGCCGGCAACTATGGCTACACCTCC.

Remarks on this clonotype: The conserved final phenylalanine or tryptophan is absent from the CDR3, which likely points to a read error. The CDR3 DNA reads as TGCGCCAGCAGCTGGGGATTCTCCTACGAGCAGTACCTC. Residues: CASSWGFSYEQYL. This sequence joins TRBV5-1 and TRBJ2-7; D not resolved. Per germline, CDR1 SGHRS and CDR2 YFSETQ. Trimming removed 3 bases from V and 0 bases from J, with 7 bases in between. The CDR3 runs to 13 residues.

This sequence joins TRBV4-1 and TRBJ1-5; D not resolved. CDR1 and CDR2 from the germline V gene are MGHRA and YSYEKL. V was pared by 0 bases and J by 4 bases, with 13 bases between. The CDR3 contains 16 residues. The CDR3 DNA reads TGCGCCAGCAGCCAAGAAGCGAACGGAGAAAATCAGCCCCAGCATTTT. Translated, it gives CASSQEANGENQPQHF.

This clonotype was seen repeatedly, ten times or more. The V gene is TRBV6-1, the J gene TRBJ2-7, with D tentatively TRBD2 (5 bases). Germline V gene data show CDR1 as MNHNS and CDR2 as SASEGT. The CDR3 loop spans 16 amino acids. V lost 0 bases and J lost 7, with 19 bases in between. The CDR3 loop reads CASSEAPWGAMGEQYF. CDR3 DNA sequence: TGTGCCAGCAGTGAAGCGCCCTGGGGAGCAATGGGAGAGCAGTACTTC.

This clonotype was recorded at least ten times. The V call is TRBV2, the J call TRBJ1-1, with a possible D match to TRBD1 (5 bases). Trimming removed 6 bases from V and 1 base from J, with 9 bases in between. Germline V gene lookup returns CDR1 SNHLY and CDR2 FYNNEI. The CDR3 has 13 amino acids. Here the CDR3 DNA reads TGTGCCAGCAGAGAAACAGGGAACACTGAAGCTTTCTTT. It translates to CASRETGNTEAFF.

This clonotype was seen once. One junction end disagrees with the germline gene, perhaps due to a read error. The chain combines TRBV15 with TRBJ1-2; 9 bases match TRBD1. Germline CDR1 is LNHNV and CDR2 is YYDKDF (reference sequence). The CDR3 runs to 14 residues. CDR3 protein: CATSSGTGTGIRGF. The DNA of the CDR3 is TGTGCCACCAGCTCTGGGACCGGGACAGGGATTAGAGGCTTC.

As to this clonotype: A junction boundary mismatches the germline segment, possibly from a read error. This chain uses TRBV2 with TRBJ2-5; 7 positions match TRBD1. The CDR3 runs to 14 residues. Germline values: CDR1 SNHLY, CDR2 FYNNEI. The CDR3: CASSLDRNQEAQYF. The CDR3 DNA reads TGTGCCAGCAGCCTGGACAGGAACCAAGAGGCCCAGTACTTC.

A few counts support this clonotype. This chain uses TRBV12-3 or TRBV12-4 with TRBJ2-7; a possible D gene is TRBD2 (6 bases). CDR3 size: 17 residues. Trimming stripped 5 bases from V and 0 bases from J, with 20 bases between. The CDR3 bases are TGTGCCAGCAGTCCGGAAGGGCTTGCGGGGCGCTCCTACGAGCAGTACTTC. Amino acid sequence: CASSPEGLAGRSYEQYF.

This clonotype has at least ten counts. This chain connects TRBV5-6 to TRBJ2-3; weak D call: TRBD2 (6 bases). With 4 bases removed from V and 3 bases from J, the gap between germline ends came to 15 bases. The germline V gene encodes CDR1 SGHDT and CDR2 YYEEEE. This CDR3 region has 15 residues. CDR3 DNA: TGTGCCAGCAGCATATGGACGGGGACTACAGATACGCAGTATTTT. Translated, it gives CASSIWTGTTDTQYF.

This clonotype was observed many times. The chain couples TRBV20-1 to TRBJ2-3; no reliable D call. Trimming shortened V by 5 bases and J by 2 bases, and 8 bases separated the two germline ends. CDR1 and CDR2 (germline): DFQATT, SNEGSKA (reference sequence). The CDR3 loop spans 12 amino acids. The CDR3 DNA is TGCAGTGCTTCGCTGTACACAGATACGCAGTATTTT. This translates into CSASLYTDTQYF.

The V call is TRBV7-9, the J call TRBJ2-7; TRBD2 is a possible D gene (7 bases). This CDR3 spans 13 amino acids. Trimming took 7 bases from V and 5 from J, leaving 15 bases between them. The germline CDR1 and CDR2 sequences are SEHNR and FQNEAQ (reference sequence). The CDR3 DNA sequence: TGTGCCAGCACCGGCCGGGGGGCCGACGAGCAGTACTTC. Its protein is CASTGRGADEQYF.

Many counts were recorded for this clonotype. The V and J genes are TRBV6-2 or TRBV6-3 and TRBJ2-6, with 10 bases matching TRBD2. The junction had 6 bases not matched to a gene; V was cut back by 7 bases and J by 0 bases. Germline loops: CDR1 MNHEY, CDR2 SVGEGT. The CDR3 has 17 residues. The CDR3 DNA reads as TGTGCCAGCAATGGACTAGCGGTAGTCTCTGGGGCCAACGTCCTGACTTTC. Translating gives CASNGLAVVSGANVLTF.

This clonotype has a count of ten or more. The gene calls are TRBV4-1 and TRBJ2-3; tentatively, D is TRBD1 or TRBD2 (5 bases each). CDR3 length: 14 amino acids. From germline, CDR1 is MGHRA and CDR2 YSYEKL. V was clipped by 1 base and J by 5 bases, with 10 bases between them. The CDR3 DNA follows: TGCGCCAGCAGCCAAGTTCCTGGGGGAGATACGCAGTATTTT. Amino acid sequence: CASSQVPGGDTQYF.

At least ten counts were recorded for this clonotype. V is TRBV27 and J is TRBJ1-2; D possibly corresponds to TRBD1 (6 bases). Germline-derived CDR1 and CDR2 are MNHEY and SMNVEV (reference sequence). With 6 bases removed from V and 3 bases from J, the gap between germline ends came to 17 bases. This CDR3 has 15 residues. The CDR3 reads CASSLDSASYYGYTF. In DNA form, the CDR3 reads TGTGCCAGCAGCTTGGACAGTGCCAGTTACTATGGCTACACCTTC.

This clonotype has a count of ten or more. This chain links TRBV7-9 with TRBJ2-5, with D maybe TRBD2 (5 bases). This CDR3 region has 13 residues. Germline CDR1 is SEHNR and CDR2 is FQNEAQ (reference sequence). V lost 4 bases, J lost 3 bases, and 9 bases lay in between. The CDR3 here is CASSSGIEETQYF. The CDR3 nucleotides are TGTGCCAGCAGCTCGGGGATCGAAGAGACCCAGTACTTC.

This clonotype was counted at least ten times. V and J are TRBV20-1 and TRBJ2-7, with TRBD2 matching 10 bases. This CDR3 contains 13 residues. V trimming: 3 bases; J trimming: 1 base; junction bases outside the gene matches: 0. Germline lookup yields CDR1 DFQATT and CDR2 SNEGSKA (reference sequence). CDR3 coding DNA: TGCAGTGCTAGGACTAGCGGGTCCTACGAGCAGTACTTC. This translates into CSARTSGSYEQYF.